Listed here are 3 T cell receptor beta chains from one sample, sequenced in a study of graft-versus-host responses after intestinal transplantation. Their recognized antigens are unknown. Generated by immunoSEQ multiplex PCR, the TCRdb table keeps only in-frame clones and is missing some. The sample records some 150,000 clones, about nine tenths being singletons. The specimen was unstimulated CD4+ T cells sorted from spleen or lymph node cells, collected before intestinal transplant. The origin of the receptors is a human donor who received an intestinal transplant.

V is TRBV5-1 and J is TRBJ2-5; perhaps TRBD1 as D (7 bases). This CDR3 contains 14 residues. V lost 5 bases and J 5 bases, leaving 16 bases between the germline ends. The germline V gene has CDR1 SGHRS and CDR2 YFSETQ. CDR3 region: CASREEGATETQYF. For the CDR3, the DNA is TGCGCCAGCAGGGAGGAGGGGGCGACGGAGACCCAGTACTTC. The whole variable domain, remainder taken from reference TRBV5-1 and TRBJ2-5, is KAGVTQTPRYLIKTRGQQVTLSCSPISGHRSVSWYQQTPGQGLQFLFEYFSETQRNKGNFPGRFSGRQFSNSRSEMNVSTLELGDSALYLCASREEGATETQYFGPGTRLLVL.

V gene TRBV30 combines with J gene TRBJ2-1; D unresolved. Trimming left V 2 bases short and J 8 bases short, with 10 bases between. Germline V gene lookup returns CDR1 GTSNPN and CDR2 SVGIG (reference sequence). CDR3 length: 12 residues. CDR3 protein: CAWSLTGYEQFF. CDR3 nucleotides: TGTGCCTGGAGTTTAACTGGGTATGAGCAGTTCTTC. Supplemented by reference TRBV30 and TRBJ2-1, the full variable domain reads SQTIHQWPATLVQPVGSPLSLECTVEGTSNPNLYWYRQAAGRGLQLLFYSVGIGQISSEVPQNLSASRPQDRQFILSSKKLLLSDSGFYLCAWSLTGYEQFFGPGTRLTVL.

The table lists this clone with a count of one. V and J are TRBV30 and TRBJ2-7; tentative D call: TRBD1 (6 bases). This CDR3 is built from 15 residues. Germline CDR1 reads GTSNPN; CDR2 reads SVGIG (reference sequence). V was cut by 2 bases and J by 0 bases, with 14 bases left in between. The CDR3 here is CAWSRLDRVSYEQYF. The CDR3 DNA is TGTGCCTGGAGTCGATTGGACAGAGTCTCCTACGAGCAGTACTTC.